The 20 T cell receptor beta chains below come from one sample, sequenced in a study of shared clonotypes between healthy human individuals. The assay was immunoSEQ multiplex PCR, and TCRdb's table has in-frame clones only and misses some. In the table there are some 550,000 clones, roughly 97% of which are singletons. Sequencing used naive CD4+ T cells sorted from blood. The subset denotes: CD45RA+ positively selected. These receptors all come from a woman between 25 and 40 years old in good health.

The chain joins TRBV6-5 to TRBJ1-2, with D possibly being TRBD1 (5 bases). The V gene lost 6 bases and the J gene lost 2 bases, with 16 bases spanning the gap. This CDR3 comprises 15 residues. In germline, CDR1 is MNHEY, CDR2 SVGAGI. DNA of the CDR3: TGTGCCAGCAGCTACGCTCGGGGGAACAACTATGGCTACACCTTC. Encoded protein: CASSYARGNNYGYTF.

V gene TRBV4-1 combines with J gene TRBJ2-7, with TRBD1 as a possible D gene (7 bases). Between the trimmed V and J ends, which lost 1 base and 5 bases, there was a span of 18 bases. CDR3 length: 16 amino acids. Germline CDR1 and CDR2: MGHRA and YSYEKL. CDR3 sequence: CASSQGAGQRAHEQYF. The DNA of the CDR3 is TGCGCCAGCAGCCAAGGGGCGGGACAGAGGGCTCACGAGCAGTACTTC.

The V gene is TRBV27, the J gene TRBJ2-7; tentatively, D is TRBD1 (5 bases). CDR1 and CDR2 (germline): MNHEY, SMNVEV (reference sequence). V was trimmed by 2 bases and J by 3 bases, leaving 14 bases between them. The CDR3 consists of 15 residues. The CDR3 protein is CASSLRGRVVYEQYF. The CDR3 DNA sequence: TGTGCCAGCAGTTTAAGGGGCAGAGTAGTCTACGAGCAGTACTTC.

This clone came up once. The rearrangement links TRBV15 to TRBJ2-1; 9 nucleotides agree with TRBD2. CDR3 length equals 16 residues. V lost 5 bases and J lost 8; bases outside the gene matches: 13. Germline CDR1 and CDR2: LNHNV and YYDKDF (reference sequence). The CDR3 here is CATSPIIGGRAHEQFF. CDR3 coding DNA: TGTGCCACCAGCCCGATCATTGGCGGGAGGGCCCATGAGCAGTTCTTC. Full variable domain (missing parts from reference TRBV15 and TRBJ2-1): DAMVIQNPRYQVTQFGKPVTLSCSQTLNHNVMYWYQQKSSQAPKLLFHYYDKDFNNEADTPDNFQSRRPNTSFCFLDIRSPGLGDTAMYLCATSPIIGGRAHEQFFGPGTRLTVL.

V usage is TRBV28 and J usage is TRBJ1-3; D is ambiguous. This CDR3 contains 14 residues. Looked up from germline, CDR1 is MDHEN and CDR2 is SYDVKM. Trimming left V 0 bases short and J 1 base short, with 4 bases between. The CDR3 loop is CASSLWGSGNTIYF. CDR3 bases: TGTGCCAGCAGTTTATGGGGATCTGGAAACACCATATATTTT.

This rearrangement joins TRBV4-2 to TRBJ2-7; TRBD2 agrees at 12 bases. V lost 2 bases to trimming and J lost 4 bases; unmatched junction nucleotides: 3. The CDR3 has 15 residues. Germline lookup yields CDR1 LGHNA and CDR2 YNFKEQ. DNA of the CDR3: TGTGCCAGCAGCCAAAGGACTAGCGGGAATTACGAGCAGTACTTC. Translating gives CASSQRTSGNYEQYF.

This clone was counted once. The chain recombines TRBV4-1 with TRBJ1-2; 8 bases map to TRBD1. Germline CDR1 reads MGHRA; CDR2 reads YSYEKL. Trimming removed 0 bases from V and 7 bases from J; junction bases left unmatched: 7. CDR3 length: 15 amino acids. The CDR3 DNA is TGCGCCAGCAGCCAAGAGTTGGACAGGGAAGGTGGCTACACCTTC. Translation: CASSQELDREGGYTF.

This chain joins TRBV28 and TRBJ2-6, with D uncertain. The CDR3 is made up of 13 amino acids. The germline V gene has CDR1 MDHEN and CDR2 SYDVKM. Trimming left V 10 bases short and J 4 bases short, with 11 bases between. The CDR3, as DNA: TGTGCCACCCAACACTCCGGGGCCAACGTCCTGACTTTC. It specifies CATQHSGANVLTF.

The V call is TRBV6-5, the J call TRBJ2-2; D remains unclear. In germline, CDR1 is MNHEY, CDR2 SVGAGI. V was clipped by 10 bases and J by 2 bases, with 11 bases between them. The CDR3 has 13 amino acids. CDR3 region: CATKSLNTGELFF. The CDR3 bases are TGTGCCACCAAGAGCCTAAACACCGGGGAGCTGTTTTTT.

V gene TRBV7-2 combines with J gene TRBJ2-1; D may match TRBD1 or TRBD2 (5 bases each). The CDR3 extends over 13 amino acids. Trimming stripped 0 bases from V and 10 bases from J, with 10 bases between. Per the germline V gene, CDR1 is SGHTA and CDR2 is FQGNSA. CDR3 DNA sequence: TGTGCCAGCAGCTTAGCGGGGACCCTAGAGCAGTTCTTC. Its translation: CASSLAGTLEQFF.

V usage is TRBV4-2 and J usage is TRBJ2-1; 8 positions agree with TRBD2. CDR1 LGHNA and CDR2 YNFKEQ come from the germline V gene. This CDR3 region has 18 residues. The V segment lost 2 bases and the J segment 1 base; nucleotides outside the gene matches: 10. CDR3: CASSQRAGVIASYNEQFF. DNA of the CDR3: TGTGCCAGCAGCCAAAGAGCGGGAGTGATCGCTTCCTACAATGAGCAGTTCTTC.

The CDR3 protein is CAISASASGISNEQFF. CDR3 coding DNA: TGTGCCATCAGTGCCTCGGCTAGCGGGATAAGCAATGAGCAGTTCTTC. The chain links TRBV10-3 to TRBJ2-1, with 9 bases that match TRBD2. This CDR3 region has 16 residues. Germline lookup yields CDR1 ENHRY and CDR2 SYGVKD. The V gene end was trimmed by 4 bases and the J gene end by 6 bases; junction bases not matched to a gene: 10.

This chain uses TRBV5-6 with TRBJ2-7; 7 bases align to TRBD1. The trim removed 5 bases at V and 5 bases at J, leaving 7 bases unmatched. This CDR3 contains 13 residues. CDR1 and CDR2 (germline): SGHDT, YYEEEE. CDR3 nucleotides: TGTGCCAGCAGTTGGGGCCAGGGGGACGAGCAGTACTTC. It yields the protein CASSWGQGDEQYF.

The V call is TRBV27, the J call TRBJ1-2, with 10 nucleotides matching TRBD1. Unmatched junction bases numbered 7, after V lost 6 bases and J lost 6 bases. Germline CDR1 MNHEY, CDR2 SMNVEV (reference sequence). The CDR3 totals 14 residues. CDR3 loop: CASRETGGYDGYTF. The CDR3 region has the DNA TGTGCCAGCAGAGAGACAGGGGGCTATGATGGCTACACCTTC.

The chain links TRBV19 to TRBJ1-5; TRBD1 matches 9 bases. V lost 5 bases and J lost 3; bases outside the gene matches: 5. Germline CDR1 LNHDA, CDR2 SQIVND (reference sequence). The CDR3 has 15 amino acids. The CDR3 reads CASSPGTGPNQPQHF. The CDR3 DNA is TGTGCCAGTAGTCCAGGGACAGGGCCCAATCAGCCCCAGCATTTT.

The chain joins TRBV5-1 to TRBJ2-1; 9 bases agree with TRBD1. Trimming took 4 bases from V and 1 from J; bases not matched to a gene: 6. Per the germline V gene, CDR1 is SGHRS and CDR2 is YFSETQ. The CDR3 contains 16 residues. CDR3 loop: CASSATGGFSYNEQFF. The CDR3 DNA sequence: TGCGCCAGCAGCGCGACAGGGGGATTTTCCTACAATGAGCAGTTCTTC.

This chain uses TRBV4-2 with TRBJ2-1; D might be TRBD2 (5 bases). CDR1 is LGHNA and CDR2 is YNFKEQ in the germline V gene. The CDR3 sequence is 16 residues long. Between the trimmed V and J ends, which lost 0 bases and 1 base, there was a span of 10 bases. Here the CDR3 reads CASSQDKDWSYNEQFF. In DNA form, the CDR3 reads TGTGCCAGCAGCCAAGATAAGGACTGGTCCTACAATGAGCAGTTCTTC.

V gene TRBV10-3 combines with J gene TRBJ2-7, with 7 bases identical to TRBD1. The germline gives CDR1 ENHRY, CDR2 SYGVKD. The CDR3 spans 14 residues. V lost 5 bases and J lost 3; bases outside the gene matches: 7. The CDR3 sequence: CAISLQGSDYEQYF. The CDR3 DNA reads TGTGCCATCAGTCTACAGGGGTCGGACTACGAGCAGTACTTC.

The genes are TRBV7-6 and TRBJ1-4; 8 bases agree with TRBD1. Germline V lookup: CDR1 SGHVS, CDR2 FNYEAQ. V dropped 4 bases and J dropped 8; count of bases not matched to a gene: 12. The CDR3 contains 16 residues. CDR3 sequence reads: CASSSQQGAVGEKLFF. CDR3 DNA sequence: TGTGCCAGCAGCTCGCAGCAGGGGGCAGTAGGAGAAAAACTGTTTTTT.

The chain recombines TRBV19 with TRBJ2-7; D could derive from TRBD1 or TRBD2 (5 bases each). Germline V gene sequence: CDR1 LNHDA, CDR2 SQIVND (reference sequence). The CDR3 loop spans 16 amino acids. V lost 5 bases and J 0 bases, leaving 17 bases between the germline ends. The CDR3 DNA reads as TGTGCCAGTAGTCAAGCCCACTTCGGGGCCTCCTACGAGCAGTACTTC. Its translation: CASSQAHFGASYEQYF.